Following are 8 T cell receptor beta chains from one sample sequenced in a study of regulatory T cells in long-lasting Graves disease. Documented time point: persistent/refractory GD, antithyroid drugs over 5 years with positive TRAb. Isolated PBMC RNA provided the starting material for the TCR library. Arm-PCR of CDR3 regions with iRepertoire HTBI primers generated TCR beta libraries. MiXCR was run by TCRdb on the multiplex PCR reads, yielding one entry per CDR3 protein. This table holds some 300,000 distinct CDR3 sequences, 22% found once. This specimen consisted of peripheral blood mononuclear cells (PBMCs), obtained when the disease was refractory, from a patient treated with antithyroid drugs. The receptor source for this set is a female donor with Graves disease.

As concerns this clonotype: Possible read error: a much larger clone is one base away. The chain joins TRBV11-2 to TRBJ1-2; D possibly corresponds to TRBD1 (6 bases). CDR3 length: 15 amino acids. CDR1 SGHAT and CDR2 FQNNGV come from the germline V gene. CDR3 sequence: CGSSERQALNYGYTF. CDR3 nucleotide sequence: TGTGGCAGCAGCGAGCGACAGGCCCTAAACTATGGCTACACCTTC. Looking up the rest from reference TRBV11-2 and TRBJ1-2 gives the full variable domain: EAGVAQSPRYKIIEKRQSVAFWCNPISGHATLYWYQQILGQGPKLLIQFQNNGVVDDSQLPKDRFSAERLKGVDSTLKIQPAKLEDSAVYLCGSSERQALNYGYTFGSGTRLTVV.

In this sample, this clonotype turned up many times. This CDR3 is CASSQVRLAMETQYF. The CDR3 DNA is TGTGCCAGCAGCCAAGTTAGGCTAGCGATGGAGACCCAGTACTTC. The V call is TRBV3-1, the J call TRBJ2-5; possibly TRBD2 for D (6 bases). V dropped 1 base and J dropped 5 bases, with 14 bases sitting between them. Germline V gene data show CDR1 as LGHDT and CDR2 as YNNKEL (reference sequence). The CDR3 extends over 15 amino acids.

The rearrangement uses TRBV10-3 and TRBJ1-5; D remains unclear. The germline V gene encodes CDR1 ENHRY and CDR2 SYGVKD. This CDR3 comprises 13 residues. Trimming cost V 3 bases and J 3 bases, with 6 bases left between them. The CDR3: CAISDRTNQPQHF. Written as DNA, the CDR3 is TGTGCCATCAGTGACAGGACCAATCAGCCCCAGCATTTT.

This clonotype was detected ten times or more. The rearrangement joins TRBV5-1 to TRBJ2-7, with TRBD2 as a possible D gene (5 bases). CDR1 SGHRS and CDR2 YFSETQ come from the germline V gene. This CDR3 spans 12 amino acids. The V end lost 6 bases, the J end lost 2 bases, and 9 bases lay between the germline ends. This CDR3 reads CASTSGTYEQYF. The DNA of the CDR3 is TGCGCCAGCACAAGCGGAACCTACGAGCAGTACTTC.

V usage is TRBV2 and J usage is TRBJ2-1; 8 bases map to TRBD1. CDR3 length: 15 amino acids. Germline V gene data show CDR1 as SNHLY and CDR2 as FYNNEI. The V gene end was trimmed by 3 bases and the J gene end by 7 bases; junction bases not matched to a gene: 8. The CDR3 nucleotides read TGTGCCAGCAGTGACTTTCAGGGGGCCGGGAATGAGCAGTTCTTC. Translating gives CASSDFQGAGNEQFF.

The chain joins TRBV5-6 to TRBJ1-2, with D hard to call. The V gene lost 0 bases and the J gene lost 8 bases, with 11 bases spanning the gap. CDR3 size: 13 residues. Per the germline V gene, CDR1 is SGHDT and CDR2 is YYEEEE. In DNA form, the CDR3 reads TGTGCCAGCAGCTTGGATCGGCTGGGGGGCTACACCTTC. Amino acid sequence: CASSLDRLGGYTF.

This clonotype occurred many times. The V gene is TRBV30, the J gene TRBJ2-5; TRBD1 aligns across 7 bases. Per the germline V gene, CDR1 is GTSNPN and CDR2 is SVGIG (reference sequence). The CDR3 is 13 amino acids. V was pared by 1 base and J by 3 bases, with 2 bases of the junction left unmatched. The CDR3 sequence is CAWSEGTEETQYF. As DNA, the CDR3 is TGTGCCTGGAGTGAGGGGACAGAAGAGACCCAGTACTTC.

This clonotype was seen ten or more times. The genes are TRBV28 and TRBJ2-7, with 7 bases identical to TRBD1. V was pared by 7 bases and J by 5 bases, with 14 bases of the junction left unmatched. The CDR3 is 15 residues long. Germline V CDR1 and CDR2: MDHEN, SYDVKM. CDR3 in DNA: TGTGCCAGCAAGGTGGAAGGCAGGGGGTTGGACGAGCAGTACTTC. Protein: CASKVEGRGLDEQYF.